These T cell receptor beta chains were read from a single sample in a study of shared clonotypes between healthy human individuals. Only in-frame clones appear in the TCRdb table, and some are missing; sequencing was by immunoSEQ multiplex PCR. The sample consists of around 650,000 clones, approximately 96% of them appearing once. Sequenced input: naive CD8+ T cells sorted from blood. Source of these receptors: a woman aged 25 to 39 in good health. Each CDR3 is given with its conserved first and last residue. A D gene is named only where the DNA matches it firmly. Expanded clones are given a class, and other clones once, few, many or no size at all.

>-|TRBV13|TRBJ2-2|-
TGTGCCAGCAGCTTAGACAAAACCGGGGAGCTGTTTTTT
CASSLDKTGELFF
>-|TRBV10-1|TRBJ2-7|-
TGCGCCAGCAGTGAGGGTTACGAGCAGTACTTC
CASSEGYEQYF
>-|TRBV11-2|TRBJ2-3|-
TGTGCCAGCAGCTTAGCTGGCAGCACAGATACGCAGTATTTT
CASSLAGSTDTQYF
>-|TRBV4-1|TRBJ2-3|TRBD2
TGCGCCAGCAGCCAAGAAACTAGCGGGAGGGTGGCAGATACGCAGTATTTT
CASSQETSGRVADTQYF
>-|TRBV6-5|TRBJ2-3|-
TGTGCCAGCACAACGGGGGTTAGCACAGATACGCAGTATTTT
CASTTGVSTDTQYF
>-|TRBV29-1|TRBJ2-1|-
TGCAGCGTATTTCCCGCCGGGACATCCAGGGACTACAATGAGCAGTTCTTC
CSVFPAGTSRDYNEQFF
>-|TRBV5-6|TRBJ2-7|-
TGTGCCAGCAAATTGGTTGCCACCTACGAGCAGTACTTC
CASKLVATYEQYF
>-|TRBV27|TRBJ2-1|-
TGTGCCAGCAGTCCCGTGGACGGAAGCAATGAGCAGTTCTTC
CASSPVDGSNEQFF
>-|TRBV5-6|TRBJ2-2|TRBD2
TGTGCCAGCAGCTTGGGCGGGAGACAGCTCGGAACTAGGACCGGGGAGCTGTTTTTT
CASSLGGRQLGTRTGELFF
>once|TRBV28|TRBJ1-5|-
TGTGCCAGCAGTTTAGAGAGGGCCCATCAGCCCCAGCATTTT
CASSLERAHQPQHF
>-|TRBV4-1|TRBJ2-2|-
TGCGCCAGCAGCCCACTGCGGGAAGTCACCGGGGAGCTGTTTTTT
CASSPLREVTGELFF
>-|TRBV28|TRBJ2-7|-
TGTGCCAGCAGTCCCTTAGACACTTTGAGGGAGCAGTACTTC
CASSPLDTLREQYF
>-|TRBV7-3|TRBJ2-7|TRBD2
TGTGCCAGCAGCTCCGGGGGAGGGCCGGGTGAGCAGTACTTC
CASSSGGGPGEQYF
>once|TRBV6-5|TRBJ2-3|TRBD2
TGTGCCAGCAGTACCGGACTAGATTCTTATACGCAGTATTTT
CASSTGLDSYTQYF
>-|TRBV19|TRBJ2-1|TRBD1
TGTGCCAGTAGTCCCTGGGGGACAGGGCTATACAATGAGCAGTTCTTC
CASSPWGTGLYNEQFF
>-|TRBV4-1|TRBJ2-7|-
TGCGCCAGCAGCCAAGAACCCCCCCCTGGACAGTCCTACGAGCAGTACTTC
CASSQEPPPGQSYEQYF
>-|TRBV19|TRBJ2-5|-
TGTGCCAGTAGTTCCGGGGCAGGGTTCGAGACCCAGTACTTC
CASSSGAGFETQYF
>-|TRBV9|TRBJ2-7|TRBD2
TGTGCCAGCAGCGTCGGAGCGGGAGGCTCCTCCTACGAGCAGTACTTC
CASSVGAGGSSYEQYF
>-|TRBV6-4|TRBJ1-1|TRBD1
TGTGCCAGCAGCACTTCAGGGGGCGCAGGGAACACTGAAGCTTTCTTT
CASSTSGGAGNTEAFF
>-|TRBV27|TRBJ1-6|TRBD1
TGTGCCAGCAGTCCAGGGACAGGGGCAGGACCCCTCCACTTT
CASSPGTGAGPLHF
>-|TRBV5-4|TRBJ2-7|TRBD2
TGTGCCACCTCCTCGGTGGCGGGAGGGCTTCTGTACTTC
CATSSVAGGLLYF
>-|TRBV5-6|TRBJ1-4|TRBD1
TGTGCCAGCAGCTTGGGGGACAGGGACAATGAAAAACTGTTTTTT
CASSLGDRDNEKLFF
>once|TRBV28|TRBJ2-1|TRBD2
TGTGCCAGCAGTGACGAGCGGGAGAAGGGCTACAATGAGCAGTTCTTC
CASSDEREKGYNEQFF
>-|TRBV28|TRBJ2-5|-
TGTGCCAGCAGCCGGGCGGGGAGGCCTTACTTC
CASSRAGRPYF
>-|TRBV29-1|TRBJ2-7|-
TGCAGCGTTGGGAAGGGCATCTCCTACGAGCAGTACTTC
CSVGKGISYEQYF
>few|TRBV30|TRBJ1-2|TRBD1
TGTGCCTGGAGCACACTCCGGGACAGGGGTATCCTAGGCGGCTACACCTTC
CAWSTLRDRGILGGYTF
>-|TRBV19|TRBJ2-3|TRBD2
TGTGCCAGTAGTGTCCGACTAGCGGGAGGGGCAGATACGCAGTATTTT
CASSVRLAGGADTQYF
>-|TRBV7-2|TRBJ2-7|TRBD2
TGTGCCAGCAGCTTACTGACTAGCGGGGCGTCCTACGAGCAGTACTTC
CASSLLTSGASYEQYF
>-|TRBV6-1|TRBJ2-1|-
TGTGCCAGCAGTCCATACCGGGACACCGGGAATGAGCAGTTCTTC
CASSPYRDTGNEQFF
>-|TRBV11-2|TRBJ2-7|TRBD2
TGTGCCAGCAGCCCGCTAGCGGGAACCTCCTACGAGCAGTACTTC
CASSPLAGTSYEQYF
>-|TRBV7-9|TRBJ2-1|-
TGTGCCAGCAGCTTAGGCCAGGGGCGTCTCGGTGAGCAGTTCTTC
CASSLGQGRLGEQFF
>-|TRBV27|TRBJ2-1|TRBD2
TGTGCCAGCTCCCCCGGGACTAGCGGGGACAATGAGCAGTTCTTC
CASSPGTSGDNEQFF
>-|TRBV28|TRBJ2-3|TRBD2
TGTGCCAGCAGTCCTCGAGGCGGGGGTATCACAGATACGCAGTATTTT
CASSPRGGGITDTQYF